The clone carrying this T cell receptor beta chain was picked up one time. As yet, its antigen is unknown. This entry is derived from a study of shared clonotypes between healthy human individuals. Study outcomes and limitations: Sampling used blood alone; tissue repertoires probably differ.

Caucasian adults residing in Nashville, Tennessee made up all the donors. Splitting of CD4+ cells produced CD45RA+ naive and CD45RA-negative memory subsets. Germline CDR1 SQVTM, CDR2 ANQGSEA. The CDR3 has 13 amino acids. V dropped 0 bases and J dropped 9 bases, with 15 bases sitting between them. Several immunoSEQ plates held equal portions of the genomic DNA taken from each subset. The table came from immunoSEQ multiplex PCR; TCRdb's copy has only in-frame clones and leaves some out. The top ten clones hold about 0.41% of a sample with 2 million to 2.5 million clones, 85% to 95% of them seen once. The TCR sequence derives from a man aged 18 to 29 in good health. Some clones in this sample may be carry-over from other donors' samples. The chain combines TRBV29-1 with TRBJ2-7, with a weak D call TRBD1 (6 bases). Sequencing input: naive CD4+ T cells from PBMCs. Sample subset: CD45RA+ positively selected. The CDR3 is CSVEDSQGRVQYF. DNA for the CDR3: TGCAGCGTTGAAGACTCACAGGGTAGAGTGCAGTACTTC.